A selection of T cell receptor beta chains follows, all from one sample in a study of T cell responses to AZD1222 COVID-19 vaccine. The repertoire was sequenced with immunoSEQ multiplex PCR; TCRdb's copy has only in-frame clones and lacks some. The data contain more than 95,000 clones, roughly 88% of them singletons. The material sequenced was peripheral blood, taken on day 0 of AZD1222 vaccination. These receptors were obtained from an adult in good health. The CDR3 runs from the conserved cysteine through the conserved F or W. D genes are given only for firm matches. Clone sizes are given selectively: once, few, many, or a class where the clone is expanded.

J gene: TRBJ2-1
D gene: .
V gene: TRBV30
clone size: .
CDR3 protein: CAWSVPGDNEQFF
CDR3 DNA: TGTGCCTGGAGTGTCCCAGGGGACAATGAGCAGTTCTTC

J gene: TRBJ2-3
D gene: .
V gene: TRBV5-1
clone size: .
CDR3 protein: CASSLGTAHRDTQYF
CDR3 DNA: TGCGCCAGCAGCTTGGGGACGGCCCATAGAGATACGCAGTATTTT

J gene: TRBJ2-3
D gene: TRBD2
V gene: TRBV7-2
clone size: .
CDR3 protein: CASSLVAGGTDTQYF
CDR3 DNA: TGTGCCAGCAGCTTAGTAGCGGGGGGCACAGATACGCAGTATTTT

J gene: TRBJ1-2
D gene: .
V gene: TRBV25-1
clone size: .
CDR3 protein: CASSDSVAGGYTF
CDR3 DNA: TGTGCCAGCAGTGATTCGGTGGCGGGTGGCTACACCTTC

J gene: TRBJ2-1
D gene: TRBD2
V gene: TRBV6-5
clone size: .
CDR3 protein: CASSTSDSYNEQFF
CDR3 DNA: TGTGCCAGCAGTACTAGCGACTCCTACAATGAGCAGTTCTTC

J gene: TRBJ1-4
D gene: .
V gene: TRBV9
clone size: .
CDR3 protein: CASSSAPGGNNEKLFF
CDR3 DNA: TGTGCCAGCAGCTCGGCCCCGGGAGGGAATAATGAAAAACTGTTTTTT

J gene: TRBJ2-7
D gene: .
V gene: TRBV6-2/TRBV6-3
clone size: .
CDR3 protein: CASSSGGYEQYF
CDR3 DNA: TGTGCCAGCAGTAGTGGGGGGTACGAGCAGTACTTC

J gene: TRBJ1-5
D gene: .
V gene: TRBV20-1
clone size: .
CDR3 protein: CSASSQYTGQPQHF
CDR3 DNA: TGCAGTGCTAGTTCCCAGTATACCGGTCAGCCCCAGCATTTT

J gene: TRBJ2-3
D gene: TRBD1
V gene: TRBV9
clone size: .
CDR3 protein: CASSVYKTGTGGTDTQYF
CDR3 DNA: TGTGCCAGCAGCGTCTATAAAACCGGGACAGGGGGGACCGATACGCAGTATTTT

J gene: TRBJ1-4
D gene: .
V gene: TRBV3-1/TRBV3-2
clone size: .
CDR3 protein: CASSQGEKLFF
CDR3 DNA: TGTGCCAGCAGCCAAGGAGAAAAACTGTTTTTT

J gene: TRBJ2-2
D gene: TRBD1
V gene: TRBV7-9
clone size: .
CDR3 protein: CASSSTVRQGTGELFF
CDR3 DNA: TGTGCCAGCAGCTCCACCGTCCGACAGGGAACCGGGGAGCTGTTTTTT

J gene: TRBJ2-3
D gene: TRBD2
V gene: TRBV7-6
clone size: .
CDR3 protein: CASSLGTLTSGSDTQYF
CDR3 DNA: TGTGCCAGCAGCTTAGGGACCCTGACTAGCGGGTCAGATACGCAGTATTTT

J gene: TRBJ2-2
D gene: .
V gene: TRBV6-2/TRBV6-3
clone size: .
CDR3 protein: CASSYSTRVWTGELFF
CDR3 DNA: TGTGCCAGCAGTTACTCGACAAGGGTATGGACCGGGGAGCTGTTTTTT

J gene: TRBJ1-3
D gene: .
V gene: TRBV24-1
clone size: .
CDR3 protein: CATSDRLRNTIYF
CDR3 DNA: TGTGCCACCAGTGATCGCCTAAGAAACACCATATATTTT

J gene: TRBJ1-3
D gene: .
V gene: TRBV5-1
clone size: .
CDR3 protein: CASSPPAGNTIYF
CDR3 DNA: TGCGCCAGCAGCCCCCCAGCCGGAAACACCATATATTTT

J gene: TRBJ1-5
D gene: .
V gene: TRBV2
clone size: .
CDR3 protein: CASRRTVSSNQPQHF
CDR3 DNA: TGTGCCAGCAGGAGGACGGTTTCTAGCAATCAGCCCCAGCATTTT

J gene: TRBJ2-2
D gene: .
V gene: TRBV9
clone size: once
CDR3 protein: CASSFLGGELFF
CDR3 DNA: TGTGCCAGCAGTTTCCTCGGCGGGGAGCTGTTTTTT

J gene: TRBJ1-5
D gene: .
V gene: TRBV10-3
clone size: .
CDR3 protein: CGHPGNRNQPQHF
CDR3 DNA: TGTGGCCACCCAGGGAATCGCAATCAGCCCCAGCATTTT

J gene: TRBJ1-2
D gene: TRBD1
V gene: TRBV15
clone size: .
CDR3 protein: CATSRDLDRGVF
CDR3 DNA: TGTGCCACCAGCAGAGATCTGGACAGGGGAGTTTTC

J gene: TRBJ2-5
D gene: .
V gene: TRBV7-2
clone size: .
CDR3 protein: CASSLAGMAETQYF
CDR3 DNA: TGTGCCAGCAGCTTAGCCGGGATGGCGGAGACCCAGTACTTC

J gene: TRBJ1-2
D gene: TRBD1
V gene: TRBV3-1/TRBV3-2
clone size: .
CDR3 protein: CASSLTDRGPYGYTF
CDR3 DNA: TGTGCCAGCAGCCTGACCGACAGGGGCCCCTATGGCTACACCTTC

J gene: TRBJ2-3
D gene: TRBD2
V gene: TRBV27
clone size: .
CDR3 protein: CASSSGLAGFTDTQYF
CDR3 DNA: TGTGCCAGCAGTTCGGGACTAGCGGGATTCACAGATACGCAGTATTTT

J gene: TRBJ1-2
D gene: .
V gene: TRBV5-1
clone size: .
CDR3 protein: CASSLEPGNNYGYTF
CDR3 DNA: TGCGCCAGCAGCTTGGAACCGGGAAACAACTATGGCTACACCTTC

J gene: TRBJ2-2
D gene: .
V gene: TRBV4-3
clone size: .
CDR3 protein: CASSQTATRPLNTGELFF
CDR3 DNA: TGCGCCAGCAGCCAAACCGCGACCCGCCCCTTGAACACCGGGGAGCTGTTTTTT

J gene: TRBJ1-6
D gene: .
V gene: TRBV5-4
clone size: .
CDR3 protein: CASSLPGPGTSPLHF
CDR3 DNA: TGTGCCAGCAGCTTGCCAGGGCCCGGAACTTCACCCCTCCACTTT

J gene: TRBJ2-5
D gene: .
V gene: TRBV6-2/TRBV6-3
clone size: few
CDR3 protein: CASSYRAVETQYF
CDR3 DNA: TGTGCCAGCAGTTACAGGGCAGTGGAGACCCAGTACTTC

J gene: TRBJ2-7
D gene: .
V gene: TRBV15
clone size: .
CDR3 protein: CATSREPVRTGYEQYF
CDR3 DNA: TGTGCCACCAGCAGAGAACCCGTCAGGACCGGCTACGAGCAGTACTTC

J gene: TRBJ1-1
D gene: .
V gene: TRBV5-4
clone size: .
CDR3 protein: CASSFYSGRHTEAFF
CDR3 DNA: TGTGCCAGCAGCTTCTACTCAGGGAGGCACACTGAAGCTTTCTTT

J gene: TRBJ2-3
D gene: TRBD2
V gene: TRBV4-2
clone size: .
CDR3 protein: CASSQEAAARGGADTQYF
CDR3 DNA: TGTGCCAGCAGCCAAGAGGCCGCGGCGCGGGGGGGGGCAGATACGCAGTATTTT

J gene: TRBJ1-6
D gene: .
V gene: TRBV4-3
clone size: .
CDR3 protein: CASSHEGGNSPLHF
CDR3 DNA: TGCGCCAGCAGCCACGAGGGAGGCAATTCACCCCTCCACTTT

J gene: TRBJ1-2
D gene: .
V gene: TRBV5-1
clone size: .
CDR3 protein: CASSPHRDGYTF
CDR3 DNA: TGCGCCAGCAGTCCGCACAGAGATGGCTACACCTTC

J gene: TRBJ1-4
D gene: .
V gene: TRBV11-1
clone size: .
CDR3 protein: CASSYRGPTGELFF
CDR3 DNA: TGTGCCAGCAGCTACCGAGGCCCCACCGGGGAACTGTTTTTT

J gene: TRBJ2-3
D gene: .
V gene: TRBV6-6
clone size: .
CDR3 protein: CASSAVTDTQYF
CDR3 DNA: TGTGCCAGCAGCGCTGTAACAGATACGCAGTATTTT

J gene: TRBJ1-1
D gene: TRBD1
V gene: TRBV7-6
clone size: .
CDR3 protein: CASSPGTGWTEAFF
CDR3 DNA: TGTGCCAGCAGCCCAGGGACAGGGTGGACTGAAGCTTTCTTT

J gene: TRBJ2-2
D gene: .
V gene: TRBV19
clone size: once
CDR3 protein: CASKPGPGELFF
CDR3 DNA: TGTGCCAGTAAGCCGGGGCCCGGGGAGCTGTTTTTT

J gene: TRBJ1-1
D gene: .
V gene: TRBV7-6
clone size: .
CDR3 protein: CASSLGRGANTEAFF
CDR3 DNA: TGTGCCAGCAGCTTAGGGCGGGGAGCGAACACTGAAGCTTTCTTT

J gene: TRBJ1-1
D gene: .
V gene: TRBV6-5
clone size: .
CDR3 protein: CASSYGGITEAFF
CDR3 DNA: TGTGCCAGCAGCTACGGGGGAATCACTGAAGCTTTCTTT

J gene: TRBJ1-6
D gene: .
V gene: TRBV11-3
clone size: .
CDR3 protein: CASSSYRVRTLHF
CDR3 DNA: TGTGCCAGCAGCTCATACAGGGTAAGGACCCTCCACTTT

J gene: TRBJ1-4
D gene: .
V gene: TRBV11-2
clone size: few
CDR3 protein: CASSSDGATNEKLFF
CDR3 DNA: TGTGCCAGCAGCTCGGACGGTGCAACTAATGAAAAACTGTTTTTT

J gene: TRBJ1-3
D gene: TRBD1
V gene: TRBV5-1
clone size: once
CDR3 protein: CASSNQDRGPLTNTIYF
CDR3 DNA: TGCGCCAGCAGCAACCAGGACAGGGGGCCCCTCACAAACACCATATATTTT

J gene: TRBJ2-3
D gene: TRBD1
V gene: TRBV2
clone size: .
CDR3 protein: CASSVARTGLTDTQYF
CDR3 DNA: TGTGCCAGCAGTGTTGCGAGGACAGGTCTCACAGATACGCAGTATTTT

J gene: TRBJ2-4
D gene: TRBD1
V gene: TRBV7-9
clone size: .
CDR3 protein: CASSSTGAKNIQYF
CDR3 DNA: TGTGCCAGCAGCTCGACAGGGGCCAAAAACATTCAGTACTTC

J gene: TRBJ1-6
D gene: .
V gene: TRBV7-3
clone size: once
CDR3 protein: CASSRDGGSPLHF
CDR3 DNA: TGTGCCAGCAGTAGGGATGGGGGTTCACCCCTCCACTTT

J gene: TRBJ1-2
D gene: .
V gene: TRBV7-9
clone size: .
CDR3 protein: CASSLDGGRFYGYTF
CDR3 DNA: TGTGCCAGCAGCTTAGATGGTGGGAGGTTCTATGGCTACACCTTC

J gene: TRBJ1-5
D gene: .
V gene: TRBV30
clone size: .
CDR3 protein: CAWNSGDGNQPQHF
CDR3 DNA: TGTGCCTGGAATTCCGGGGACGGTAATCAGCCCCAGCATTTT

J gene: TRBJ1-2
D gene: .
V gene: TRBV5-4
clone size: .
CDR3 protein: CASTQGAGDGYTF
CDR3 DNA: TGTGCCAGCACCCAGGGAGCCGGGGATGGCTACACCTTC

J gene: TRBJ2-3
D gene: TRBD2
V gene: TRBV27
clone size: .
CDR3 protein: CASSFSGRPGTDTQYF
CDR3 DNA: TGTGCCAGCAGTTTTAGCGGGAGGCCTGGCACAGATACGCAGTATTTT

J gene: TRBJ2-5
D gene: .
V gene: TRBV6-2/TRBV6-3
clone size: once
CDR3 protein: CASSYSTTGAFETQYF
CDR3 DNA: TGTGCCAGCAGTTACTCGACGACGGGAGCCTTTGAGACCCAGTACTTC

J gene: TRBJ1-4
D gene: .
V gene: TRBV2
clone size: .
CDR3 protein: CASTTAGYSWGTNEKLFF
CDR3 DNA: TGTGCCAGCACCACCGCGGGGTACTCCTGGGGGACTAATGAAAAACTGTTTTTT

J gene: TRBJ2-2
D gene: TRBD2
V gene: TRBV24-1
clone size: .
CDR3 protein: CATSDPPGLAGGGELFF
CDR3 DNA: TGTGCCACCAGTGACCCGCCGGGACTAGCGGGTGGCGGGGAGCTGTTTTTT

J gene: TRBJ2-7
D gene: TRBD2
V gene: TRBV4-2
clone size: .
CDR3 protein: CASSAAAGSGSRDEQYF
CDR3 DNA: TGTGCCAGCAGCGCCGCGGCGGGTAGCGGGAGCAGAGACGAGCAGTACTTC

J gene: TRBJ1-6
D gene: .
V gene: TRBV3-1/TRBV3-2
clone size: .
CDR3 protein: CASSPLSGDSPLHF
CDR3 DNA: TGTGCCAGCAGCCCGCTAAGTGGAGATTCACCCCTCCACTTT

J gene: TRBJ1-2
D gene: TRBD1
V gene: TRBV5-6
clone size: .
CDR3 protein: CASSLGTGNYGYTF
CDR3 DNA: TGTGCCAGCAGCTTGGGGACAGGGAACTATGGCTACACCTTC

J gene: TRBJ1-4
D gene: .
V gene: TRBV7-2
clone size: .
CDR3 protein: CASSLDFATNEKLFF
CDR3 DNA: TGTGCCAGCAGCTTAGATTTTGCAACTAATGAAAAACTGTTTTTT

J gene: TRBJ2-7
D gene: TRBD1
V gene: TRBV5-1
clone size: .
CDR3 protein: CASSSYRGTTLEQYF
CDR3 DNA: TGCGCCAGCAGCTCATACAGGGGCACGACTTTGGAGCAGTACTTC

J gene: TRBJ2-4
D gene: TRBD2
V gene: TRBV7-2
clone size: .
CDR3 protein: CASSSRLAGGLAKNIQYF
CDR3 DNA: TGTGCCAGCAGCTCGCGACTAGCGGGGGGACTAGCCAAAAACATTCAGTACTTC

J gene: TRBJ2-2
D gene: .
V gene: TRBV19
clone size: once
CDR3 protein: CASSRAGRTGELFF
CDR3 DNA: TGTGCCAGTAGTAGGGCGGGAAGGACCGGGGAGCTGTTTTTT